This TCR beta chain originates from a study of T cell repertoires in cytomegalovirus infection. Whole-study findings and limits: Cumulative frequency (of public TCR beta family members) identified carriers of CMV plus the relevant HLA.

TCRdb itself ran the reads through MiXCR, one entry per CDR3 protein. The sample yields approximately 730,000 distinct CDR3 sequences, roughly 30% seen once. This clonotype has only a few counts. Its antigen is as yet unknown. This CDR3 region has 15 residues. With V trimmed by 5 bases and J by 6 bases, 4 bases remained unmatched. CDR1 and CDR2 (germline): KGHDR, SFDVKD. The chain carries TRBV24-1 and TRBJ2-3; 13 bases map to TRBD2. The source of this sequence is a human donor in good health (CMV status not recorded). Some clones in this sample may be carry-over from other donors' samples. Source: cultured PBMCs, taken from culture after CMV antigen stimulation. CDR3 in DNA: TGTGCCACCAGTGGCGGGACTAGCGGGGTTGATACGCAGTATTTT. It codes for CATSGGTSGVDTQYF.